This T cell receptor beta chain was recorded in a study of tumor-infiltrating lymphocytes in primary liver carcinoma. Total RNA and DNA came together from approximately 20-30 mg of bulk tissue without cell sorting. TCR beta cDNA came from roughly 0.45 ug total RNA, primed with a constant-region primer. Three nested multiplex PCR rounds of slightly modified ARM-PCR generated TCR beta libraries. Rounds one and two of PCR, each of roughly 10 cycles, were primed with TRBV1-TRBV30 forward primers and a C-beta reverse primer. TCRdb re-analysed the multiplex PCR reads in MiXCR, keeping a single row per CDR3 protein. This sample has more than 100,000 distinct CDR3 sequences, with 65% found just once. CDR3 size: 14 residues. CDR1 MDHEN and CDR2 SYDVKM come from the germline V gene. This clonotype has a single count. The junction shows a germline mismatch at one end, possibly a read error.

The chain couples TRBV28 to TRBJ1-1, with no clear D. Sequencing was carried out using liver tumor tissue from sampling region 1. The subset is: tumor region T1, superior pole. The receptor was isolated from a woman aged 60-75 years with primary liver carcinoma and hepatitis B virus infection. Here the CDR3 reads CTSLSVQLNTEAFF. CDR3 coding DNA: TGTACCAGCCTTTCGGTACAGCTGAACACTGAAGCTTTCTTT.